This T cell receptor (beta chain) is from a study of T cells after yellow fever vaccination. Germline lookup yields CDR1 DFQATT and CDR2 SNEGSKA (reference sequence). This CDR3 is 18 amino acids long. Trimming cost V 6 bases and J 1 base, with 25 bases left between them. The TCR cDNA carried a universal primer site and UMIs from 5'RACE template switching. TCRdb reanalysed the 5' RACE reads using MiXCR and keeps one entry per CDR3 protein. The data contain a few hundred thousand distinct CDR3 sequences, approximately 3.9% of them singletons. For this clonotype: No antigen is known for it.

Points from the study as a whole: Reappearing after the booster were most of the clones from primary vaccination (roughly 96% CD4, around 90% CD8). Few clonotypes appeared in both CD4 and CD8 compartments.

The sequence derives from a man aged 18-30 years who received the YFV17D yellow fever vaccine. This specimen consisted of PBMCs, obtained 5 days after the yellow fever booster vaccination. The chain joins TRBV20-1 to TRBJ1-5; D not resolved. The CDR3 DNA sequence: TGCAGTGCGAGACAAGTTATTCCGGGCGCGAGGAGCAATCAGCCCCAGCATTTT. Amino acid sequence: CSARQVIPGARSNQPQHF.